The sequence of this T cell receptor (beta chain) was determined in a study of T-cell memory formation after mild COVID-19. With 5 bases removed from V and 5 bases from J, the gap between germline ends came to 21 bases. Germline V gives CDR1 SGHRS, CDR2 YFSETQ. The CDR3 contains 16 residues. With regard to this clonotype: What it binds is unknown.

It was 5'RACE with constant-segment primers that produced the TCR alpha and TCR beta cDNA libraries, which carried sample barcodes and UMIs. Via MiXCR, TCRdb re-called the 5' RACE reads, giving one row per CDR3 protein. This sample has roughly 610,000 distinct CDR3 sequences, with 15% to 20% found just once. General observations from the study: Later expanders leaned CD4+, whereas clones that contracted between day 15 and 85 were balanced CD4/CD8.

The specimen sequenced was PBMCs or a T cell subset sorted from them (not recorded which). The genes are TRBV5-1 and TRBJ2-3; D may be TRBD1 (5 bases). This TCR was recovered from an adult woman who had mild COVID-19 (a few samples of this study predate the infection). Cell type and time point are not known. DNA for the CDR3: TGCGCCAGCAGACCGATGATATTGAAAAGGGGAGATACGCAGTATTTT. Residues: CASRPMILKRGDTQYF.